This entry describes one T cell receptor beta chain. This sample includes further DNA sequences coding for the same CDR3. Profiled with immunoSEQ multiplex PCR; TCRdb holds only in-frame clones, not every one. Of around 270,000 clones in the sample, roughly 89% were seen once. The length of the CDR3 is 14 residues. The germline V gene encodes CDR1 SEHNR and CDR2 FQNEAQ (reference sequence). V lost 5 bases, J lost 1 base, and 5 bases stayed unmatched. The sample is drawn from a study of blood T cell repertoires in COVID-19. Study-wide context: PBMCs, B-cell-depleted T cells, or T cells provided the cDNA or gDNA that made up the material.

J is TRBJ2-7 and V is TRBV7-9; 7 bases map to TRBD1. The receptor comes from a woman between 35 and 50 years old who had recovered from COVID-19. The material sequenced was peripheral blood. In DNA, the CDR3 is TGTGCCAGCAGCCTCCGACAGGGTTCCTACGAGCAGTACTTC. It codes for CASSLRQGSYEQYF. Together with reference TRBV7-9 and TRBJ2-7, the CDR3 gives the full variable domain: DTGVSQNPRHKITKRGQNVTFRCDPISEHNRLYWYRQTLGQGPEFLTYFQNEAQLEKSRLLSDRFSAERPKGSFSTLEIQRTEQGDSAMYLCASSLRQGSYEQYFGPGTRLTVT.